The 6 T cell receptor beta chains given below trace back to one sample, sequenced in a study of T cell repertoires in ileal Crohn's disease. Libraries were prepared by immunoSEQ multiplex PCR; TCRdb keeps only in-frame clonotypes and omits some of them. The data show roughly 15,000 clones, with 76% seen just once and around 4% held by the top ten. Time point here: inflamed ileum from the surgical specimen. The sample comprised ileal tissue. These receptors all stem from an adult with Crohn's disease.

In this sample, this clone turned up a few times. Other DNA sequences of this sample code for an identical CDR3. This chain uses TRBV2 with TRBJ1-4; the match to TRBD1 covers 8 bases. V lost 3 bases to trimming and J lost 8 bases; unmatched junction nucleotides: 5. Germline values: CDR1 SNHLY, CDR2 FYNNEI. The CDR3 runs to 14 residues. DNA for the CDR3: TGTGCCAGCAGTGATCGACAGGGGCCGGAAAAACTGTTTTTT. This encodes CASSDRQGPEKLFF. Together with reference TRBV2 and TRBJ1-4, the CDR3 gives the full variable domain: EPEVTQTPSHQVTQMGQEVILRCVPISNHLYFYWYRQILGQKVEFLVSFYNNEISEKSEIFDDQFSVERPDGSNFTLKIRSTKLEDSAMYFCASSDRQGPEKLFFGSGTQLSVL.

This clone has only a few counts. The chain recombines TRBV7-3 with TRBJ2-1; no firm D call. With 5 bases removed from V and 5 bases from J, the gap between germline ends came to 10 bases. This CDR3 contains 13 residues. CDR1 is SGHTA and CDR2 is FQGTGA in the germline V gene. CDR3 region: CASSQMFNNEQFF. The CDR3 nucleotides are TGTGCCAGCAGCCAAATGTTTAACAATGAGCAGTTCTTC.

CDR3 DNA sequence: TGTGCCAGCAGCTTCGACAGGGGTGGCTACACCTTC. It is translated as CASSFDRGGYTF. This chain uses TRBV7-9 with TRBJ1-2, with TRBD1 matching over 8 bases. After removal of 3 bases from V and 7 bases from J, the junction contained 1 base not matched to a gene. The CDR3 spans 12 residues. In germline, CDR1 is SEHNR, CDR2 FQNEAQ (reference sequence).

This rearrangement joins TRBV27 to TRBJ1-1, with D unclear. Germline V gives CDR1 MNHEY, CDR2 SMNVEV (reference sequence). The CDR3 length is 13 residues. V shed 0 bases and J shed 10 bases, with 12 bases lying between them. For the CDR3, the DNA is TGTGCCAGCAGTTTATCGACTACTACGGCAGCTTTCTTT. Protein sequence: CASSLSTTTAAFF.

The chain recombines TRBV9 with TRBJ2-2; 7 nucleotides agree with TRBD1. CDR1 is SGDLS, CDR2 YYNGEE, per germline. This CDR3 contains 14 residues. Losses at the gene ends were 5 bases for V and 2 bases for J; bases not matched to a gene: 3. CDR3: CASRGQTNTGELFF. Here the CDR3 DNA reads TGTGCCAGCAGGGGACAGACCAACACCGGGGAGCTGTTTTTT. Full variable domain (rest looked up from reference TRBV9 and TRBJ2-2): DSGVTQTPKHLITATGQRVTLRCSPRSGDLSVYWYQQSLDQGLQFLIQYYNGEERAKGNILERFSAQQFPDLHSELNLSSLELGDSALYFCASRGQTNTGELFFGEGSRLTVL.

The chain has TRBV18 and TRBJ2-7; no reliable D call. CDR1 is KGHSH and CDR2 is LQKENI in the germline V gene. This CDR3 has 16 amino acids. The V end lost 2 bases, the J end lost 4 bases, and 18 bases lay between the germline ends. CDR3 loop: CASSPTRAALGYEQYF. In DNA, the CDR3 is TGTGCCAGCTCACCAACAAGGGCGGCCTTGGGTTACGAGCAGTACTTC.